Listed here is a single TCR beta chain. This specimen comes from a study of control samples from healthy donors and cancer patients. Some clones are missing from TCRdb's copy, which holds only in-frame ones; the method was immunoSEQ multiplex PCR. The data hold almost 40,000 clones, with more than 70% observed a single time. The CDR3 runs to 11 residues. Germline loops: CDR1 DFQATT, CDR2 SNEGSKA (reference sequence). J was trimmed by 8 bases and V by 6 bases; bases with no gene match: 6. Sequenced input: PBMCs. V is TRBV20-1 and J is TRBJ1-2; 7 bases line up with TRBD1. The origin of this receptor is a woman in her sixties with lung cancer. The CDR3 DNA reads as TGCAGTGCAGAGGGGGCAGGAGGCTACACCTTC. This encodes CSAEGAGGYTF.